These 10 T cell receptor beta chains came from one sample sequenced in a study of CD4 T cell repertoires in COVID-19 (dated by TCRdb to about 2021). Memory T cell samples that were not cultured were sequenced immediately after ex vivo isolation. Libraries were built with the immunoSEQ multiplex PCR assay. TCRdb's version of the immuneACCESS table is confined to in-frame rearrangements and falls short of the full clone set. An unresolved V gene accounts for under half of the shortfall where checked; the remainder is of unknown origin. This sample is represented by roughly 23,000 clones; roughly 84% of them were singletons. The ten largest clones add up to around 0.58% of the sample. Sequencing was performed on central memory CD4+ T cells from blood, taken before the COVID-19 pandemic. The sample's cell subset or site label, in plain terms: CD4+ T central memory cells. Every receptor here comes from a human donor who had COVID-19.

In this sample, this clone turned up a few times. The genes are TRBV4-1 and TRBJ2-3, with D maybe TRBD2 (6 bases). The CDR3 runs to 14 residues. Trimming removed 4 bases from V and 2 bases from J, with 10 bases in between. Germline values: CDR1 MGHRA, CDR2 YSYEKL. Here the CDR3 reads CASSPGLSTDTQYF. CDR3 nucleotides: TGCGCCAGCAGCCCCGGACTATCCACAGATACGCAGTATTTT.

This chain connects TRBV5-1 to TRBJ2-1, with 8 bases matching TRBD1. CDR3 size: 14 residues. V was clipped by 1 base and J by 6 bases; unmatched bases: 3. Germline V gives CDR1 SGHRS, CDR2 YFSETQ. The CDR3: CASSLRQGTNEQFF. The CDR3 DNA sequence: TGCGCCAGCAGCTTGAGACAGGGGACCAATGAGCAGTTCTTC.

This sequence joins TRBV5-1 and TRBJ2-5; 7 bases are a match to TRBD1. V was clipped by 2 bases and J by 5 bases; unmatched bases: 6. The CDR3 is made up of 14 amino acids. CDR1 SGHRS and CDR2 YFSETQ come from the germline V gene. Here the CDR3 DNA reads TGCGCCAGCAGCTTAACAGGGGTGGGGGAGACCCAGTACTTC. Translation gives CASSLTGVGETQYF.

The rearrangement joins TRBV7-2 to TRBJ1-3; 9 bases align to TRBD1. Per germline, CDR1 SGHTA and CDR2 FQGNSA. V was clipped by 5 bases and J by 3 bases; unmatched bases: 5. The length of the CDR3 is 15 residues. CDR3 sequence: CASSRDRGNGNTIYF. Here the CDR3 DNA reads TGTGCCAGCAGCCGTGACAGGGGGAATGGAAACACCATATATTTT.

Concerning this clone: Distinct nucleotide sequences in the sample also encode this CDR3. The gene calls are TRBV6-5 and TRBJ1-6, with no clear D. The CDR3 is made up of 14 amino acids. Trimming removed 7 bases at V and 0 bases at J, with 7 bases between. Germline V lookup: CDR1 MNHEY, CDR2 SVGAGI. The CDR3 protein is CASTRVSYNSPLHF. The CDR3 DNA follows: TGTGCCAGCACCCGGGTCTCCTATAATTCACCCCTCCACTTT.

A note on this clone: The germline gene is not matched at one end of the junction; a read error may be the cause. This chain connects TRBV6-5 to TRBJ1-1; TRBD1 matches at 7 bases. CDR1 and CDR2 (germline): MNHEY, SVGAGI. There are 13 residues in the CDR3. In nucleotides, the CDR3 is TGTGCCAGCAGCCCGACAGGGAGAACCGCGATACCCTTT. Protein sequence: CASSPTGRTAIPF.

V is TRBV7-9 and J is TRBJ1-1; 8 positions match TRBD1. The V and J ends lost 5 bases and 4 bases, in that order; junction bases with no gene match: 6. Germline-derived CDR1 and CDR2 are SEHNR and FQNEAQ (reference sequence). There are 14 residues in the CDR3. The DNA of the CDR3 is TGTGCCAGCAGCGAACAGGGGGTCGGCACTGAAGCTTTCTTT. This sequence encodes CASSEQGVGTEAFF. Full variable domain (remainder filled in from reference TRBV7-9 and TRBJ1-1): DTGVSQNPRHKITKRGQNVTFRCDPISEHNRLYWYRQTLGQGPEFLTYFQNEAQLEKSRLLSDRFSAERPKGSFSTLEIQRTEQGDSAMYLCASSEQGVGTEAFFGQGTRLTVV.

The chain joins TRBV7-2 to TRBJ2-3; D might be TRBD2 (6 bases). This CDR3 contains 18 residues. V lost 2 bases to trimming and J lost 4 bases, with 22 bases between them. The germline V gene encodes CDR1 SGHTA and CDR2 FQGNSA. In DNA, the CDR3 is TGTGCCAGCAGCTTAAGGAACGGTCGGGAGAGGAATGCAGATACGCAGTATTTT. Translated, it gives CASSLRNGRERNADTQYF.

This clone has just a few counts. The rearrangement links TRBV2 to TRBJ2-3; D is uncertain. The V end lost 4 bases, the J end lost 1 base, and 18 bases lay between the germline ends. This CDR3 has 17 residues. The germline CDR1 and CDR2 sequences are SNHLY and FYNNEI. The CDR3 DNA sequence: TGTGCCAGCAGTGTCCGTGTGTGGAAAGGAGGCACAGATACGCAGTATTTT. Translating gives CASSVRVWKGGTDTQYF.

V and J are TRBV2 and TRBJ1-2; D gene ambiguous. CDR3 size: 12 residues. The ends were cut back, 3 bases at V and 8 bases at J, with 10 bases in the middle. CDR1 SNHLY and CDR2 FYNNEI come from the germline V gene. The CDR3 coding sequence is TGTGCCAGCAGTGACCCCGGGGTCGGCTACACCTTC. Encoded protein: CASSDPGVGYTF.